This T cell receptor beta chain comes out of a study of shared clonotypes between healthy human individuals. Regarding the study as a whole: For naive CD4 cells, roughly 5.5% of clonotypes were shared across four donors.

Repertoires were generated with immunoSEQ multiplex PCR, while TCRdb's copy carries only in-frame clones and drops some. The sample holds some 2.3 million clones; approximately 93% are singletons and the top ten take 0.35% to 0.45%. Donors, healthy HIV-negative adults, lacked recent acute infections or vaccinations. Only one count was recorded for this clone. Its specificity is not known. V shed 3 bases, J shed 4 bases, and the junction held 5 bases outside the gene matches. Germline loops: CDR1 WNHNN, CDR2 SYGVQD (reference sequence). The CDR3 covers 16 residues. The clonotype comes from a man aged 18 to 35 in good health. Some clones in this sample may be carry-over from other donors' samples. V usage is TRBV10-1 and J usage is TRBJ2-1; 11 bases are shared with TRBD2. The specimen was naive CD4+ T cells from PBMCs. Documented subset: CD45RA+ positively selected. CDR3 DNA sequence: TGCGCCAGCAGTGATCTGACTAGCGGGAATTACAATGAGCAGTTCTTC. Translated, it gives CASSDLTSGNYNEQFF.